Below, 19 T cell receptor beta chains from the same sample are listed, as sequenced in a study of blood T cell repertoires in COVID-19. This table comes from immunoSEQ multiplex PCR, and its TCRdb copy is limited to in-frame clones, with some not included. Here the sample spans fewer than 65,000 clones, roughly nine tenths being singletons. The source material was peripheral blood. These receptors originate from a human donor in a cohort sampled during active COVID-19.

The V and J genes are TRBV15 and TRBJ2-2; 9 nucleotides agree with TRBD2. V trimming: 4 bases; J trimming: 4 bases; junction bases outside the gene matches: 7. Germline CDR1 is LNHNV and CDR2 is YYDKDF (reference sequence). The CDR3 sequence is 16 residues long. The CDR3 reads CATSKRAGGTTGELFF. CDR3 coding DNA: TGTGCCACCAGCAAAAGAGCGGGAGGAACCACCGGGGAGCTGTTTTTT. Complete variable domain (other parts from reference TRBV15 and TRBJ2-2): DAMVIQNPRYQVTQFGKPVTLSCSQTLNHNVMYWYQQKSSQAPKLLFHYYDKDFNNEADTPDNFQSRRPNTSFCFLDIRSPGLGDTAMYLCATSKRAGGTTGELFFGEGSRLTVL.

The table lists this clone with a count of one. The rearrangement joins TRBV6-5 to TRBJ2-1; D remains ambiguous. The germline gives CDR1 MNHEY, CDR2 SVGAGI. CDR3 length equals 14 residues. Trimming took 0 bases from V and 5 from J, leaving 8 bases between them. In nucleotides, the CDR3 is TGTGCCAGCAGTTACTCGAGGTCAGACAATGAGCAGTTCTTC. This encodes CASSYSRSDNEQFF.

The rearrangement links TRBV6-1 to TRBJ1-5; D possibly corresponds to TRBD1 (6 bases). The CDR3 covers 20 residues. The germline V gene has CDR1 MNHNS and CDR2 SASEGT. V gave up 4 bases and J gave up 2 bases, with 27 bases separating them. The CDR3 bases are TGTGCCAGCAGTGCCTGGAGGAACAGGGAGGGGAGTTCGGGCAATCAGCCCCAGCATTTT. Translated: CASSAWRNREGSSGNQPQHF.

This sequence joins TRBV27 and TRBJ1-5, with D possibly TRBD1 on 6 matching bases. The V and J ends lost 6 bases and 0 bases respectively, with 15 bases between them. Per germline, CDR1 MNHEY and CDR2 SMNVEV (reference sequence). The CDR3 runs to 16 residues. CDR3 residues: CASRLQGLYSNQPQHF. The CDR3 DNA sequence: TGTGCCAGCAGATTACAGGGTTTATATAGCAATCAGCCCCAGCATTTT.

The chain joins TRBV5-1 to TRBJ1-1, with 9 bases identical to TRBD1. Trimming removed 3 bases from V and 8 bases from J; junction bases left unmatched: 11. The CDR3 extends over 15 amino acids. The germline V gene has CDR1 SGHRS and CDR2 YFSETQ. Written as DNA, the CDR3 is TGCGCCAGCAGCTCCCTTACAGGGGGCAAATTAGAAGCTTTCTTT. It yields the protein CASSSLTGGKLEAFF.

CDR3 coding DNA: TGTGCCAGCAGTGGGACAGGTTGGGGCTACACCTTC. Residues: CASSGTGWGYTF. The gene calls are TRBV27 and TRBJ1-2; 8 bases agree with TRBD1. The germline V gene encodes CDR1 MNHEY and CDR2 SMNVEV (reference sequence). V lost 5 bases, J lost 8 bases, and 4 bases stayed unmatched. The CDR3 contains 12 residues.

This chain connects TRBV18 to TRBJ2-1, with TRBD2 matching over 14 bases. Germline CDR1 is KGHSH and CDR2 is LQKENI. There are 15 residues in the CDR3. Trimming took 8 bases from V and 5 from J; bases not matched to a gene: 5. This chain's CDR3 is CASRPGLAGDNEQFF. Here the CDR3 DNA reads TGTGCCAGCCGCCCGGGACTAGCGGGGGACAATGAGCAGTTCTTC.

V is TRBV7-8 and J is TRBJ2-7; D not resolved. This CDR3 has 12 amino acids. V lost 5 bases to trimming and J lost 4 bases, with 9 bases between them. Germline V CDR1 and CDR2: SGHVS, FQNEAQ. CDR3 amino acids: CASSLLGYEQYV. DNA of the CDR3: TGTGCCAGCAGCCTTCTCGGGTACGAGCAGTACGTC.

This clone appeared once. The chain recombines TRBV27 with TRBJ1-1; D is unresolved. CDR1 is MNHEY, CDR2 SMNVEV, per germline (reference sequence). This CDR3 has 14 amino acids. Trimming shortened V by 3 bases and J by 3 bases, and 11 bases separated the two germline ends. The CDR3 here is CASSFSGHYTEAFF. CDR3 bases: TGTGCCAGCAGTTTTTCTGGGCATTACACTGAAGCTTTCTTT.

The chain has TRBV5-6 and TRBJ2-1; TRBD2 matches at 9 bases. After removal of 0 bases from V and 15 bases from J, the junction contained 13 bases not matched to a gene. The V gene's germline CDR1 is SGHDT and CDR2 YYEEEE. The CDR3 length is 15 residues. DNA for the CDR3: TGTGCCAGCAGCTTGGTGGTTAGCGGGAGCCCCAGGGCGTTCTTC. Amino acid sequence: CASSLVVSGSPRAFF.

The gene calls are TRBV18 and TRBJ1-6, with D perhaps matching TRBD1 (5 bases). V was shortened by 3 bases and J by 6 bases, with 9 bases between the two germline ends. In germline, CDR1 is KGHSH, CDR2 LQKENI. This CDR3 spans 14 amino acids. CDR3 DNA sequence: TGTGCCAGCTCACCGGGACTGAGTAATTCACCCCTCCACTTT. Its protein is CASSPGLSNSPLHF.

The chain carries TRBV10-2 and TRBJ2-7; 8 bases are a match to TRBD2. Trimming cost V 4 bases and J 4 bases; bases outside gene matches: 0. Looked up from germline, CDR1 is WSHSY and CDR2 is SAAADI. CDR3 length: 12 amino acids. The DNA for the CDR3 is TGCGCCAGCAGTGGCGGGGGGTACGAGCAGTACTTC. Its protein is CASSGGGYEQYF.

CDR3 coding DNA: TGTGCCAGCAGCTTACTGGCGGGAGGCCAAGAGACCCAGTACTTC. Translating it yields CASSLLAGGQETQYF. The chain has TRBV7-3 and TRBJ2-5; TRBD2 aligns across 8 bases. Germline-derived CDR1 and CDR2 are SGHTA and FQGTGA. V lost 2 bases to trimming and J lost 1 base; unmatched junction nucleotides: 3. CDR3 length equals 15 residues.

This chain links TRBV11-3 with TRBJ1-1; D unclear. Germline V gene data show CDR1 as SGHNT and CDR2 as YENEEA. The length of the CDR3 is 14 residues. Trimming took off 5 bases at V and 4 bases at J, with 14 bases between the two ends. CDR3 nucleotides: TGTGCCAGCAGCCGAGGGAGGATGGGCACTGAAGCTTTCTTT. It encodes CASSRGRMGTEAFF.

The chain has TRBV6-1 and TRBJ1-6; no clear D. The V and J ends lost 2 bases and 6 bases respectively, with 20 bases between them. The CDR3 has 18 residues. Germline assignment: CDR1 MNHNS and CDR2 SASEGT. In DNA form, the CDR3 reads TGTGCCAGCAGTGAAATAGGTTGGGGAGGTGTGCGTAATTCACCCCTCCACTTT. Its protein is CASSEIGWGGVRNSPLHF.

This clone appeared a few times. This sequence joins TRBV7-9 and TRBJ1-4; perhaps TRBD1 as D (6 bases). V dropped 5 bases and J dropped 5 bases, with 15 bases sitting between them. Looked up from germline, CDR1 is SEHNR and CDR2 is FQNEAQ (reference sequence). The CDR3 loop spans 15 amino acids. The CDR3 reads CASSPRVGGNEKLFF. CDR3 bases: TGTGCCAGCAGCCCACGAGTAGGGGGAAATGAAAAACTGTTTTTT.

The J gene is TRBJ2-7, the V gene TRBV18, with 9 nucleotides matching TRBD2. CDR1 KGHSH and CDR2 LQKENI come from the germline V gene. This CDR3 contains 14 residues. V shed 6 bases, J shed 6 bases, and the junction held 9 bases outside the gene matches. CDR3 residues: CASSIAGVTFEQYF. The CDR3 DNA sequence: TGTGCCAGCTCCATAGCGGGAGTCACTTTCGAGCAGTACTTC.

CDR3 DNA sequence: TGTGCCAGCAGCACCGGGACAGGGGTCCACGAGCAGTACTTC. Amino acid sequence: CASSTGTGVHEQYF. The V gene is TRBV7-9, the J gene TRBJ2-7, with 10 bases matching TRBD1. This CDR3 is built from 14 residues. Unmatched junction bases numbered 6, after V lost 5 bases and J lost 5 bases. Germline lookup yields CDR1 SEHNR and CDR2 FQNEAQ (reference sequence). The full variable domain, rest sourced from reference TRBV7-9 and TRBJ2-7, is DTGVSQNPRHKITKRGQNVTFRCDPISEHNRLYWYRQTLGQGPEFLTYFQNEAQLEKSRLLSDRFSAERPKGSFSTLEIQRTEQGDSAMYLCASSTGTGVHEQYFGPGTRLTVT.

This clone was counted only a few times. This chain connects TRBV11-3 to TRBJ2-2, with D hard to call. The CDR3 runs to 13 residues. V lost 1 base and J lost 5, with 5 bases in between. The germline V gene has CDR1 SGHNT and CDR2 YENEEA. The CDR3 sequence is CASSLGQTGELFF. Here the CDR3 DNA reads TGTGCCAGCAGCTTAGGGCAGACCGGGGAGCTGTTTTTT.